The T cell receptor (beta chain) described here comes from a study of a mutant IDH1 vaccine in newly diagnosed glioma. Background on the study: Treated patients comprised 62.5% males and around 38% females, mean age 40.4 years.

The CDR3 extends over 15 amino acids. CDR1 SEHNR and CDR2 FQNEAQ come from the germline V gene (reference sequence). Study outcomes and limitations: Alterations occurring in top peripheral T cell clonotypes seemed unrelated to pseudoprogression.

About this clone itself: The antigen is not known. Compared with germline, one end of the junction differs, possibly owing to a read error.

TCRdb's copy holds only in-frame clones and misses some; the assay was immunoSEQ multiplex PCR. The sample has tens of thousands of clones, about 89% seen once; the top ten hold approximately 10%. As for time point: baseline, week 1 (first vaccination visit). Specified treatment: pre-vaccination baseline after standard-of-care therapy. The sequence was collected from a young man with glioma. V and J are TRBV7-9 and TRBJ2-2; D remains ambiguous. This sample comprised PBMCs, obtained from a glioma patient treated with radiotherapy, temozolomide or both. The DNA for the CDR3 is TGTGCCAGCAGTTCGCGACTGCTGAACACCAGGGAGCTGTTTTTT. It codes for CASSSRLLNTRELFF.